These T cell receptor beta chains were read from a single sample in a study of T cell responses to AZD1222 COVID-19 vaccine. Repertoires were generated with immunoSEQ multiplex PCR, while TCRdb's copy carries only in-frame clones and drops some. This sample carries 85,000 to 110,000 clones, about 90% of them seen once, and the ten largest clones take about 4.8%. The material was peripheral blood, obtained on day 0 of AZD1222 vaccination. All receptors come from an adult in good health. Both conserved end residues are part of each CDR3. D genes are given only for firm matches. Not every row has a clone size; where given, it reads once, few, many or a size class.

TRBJ1-4 . . TRBV28 TGTGCCAGCAGTTTTGCGGCTTTTTGGGATCCGTTTTTT CASSFAAFWDPFF
TRBJ2-1 . TRBD2 TRBV29-1 TGCAGCGGGGCGCACGCGGGGGGGATCGAGTTCTTC CSGAHAGGIEFF
TRBJ1-1 . . TRBV7-6 TGTGCCAGCAGCAAGAGGAGGAACACTGAAGCTTTCTTT CASSKRRNTEAFF
TRBJ2-2 . . TRBV7-9 TGTGCCGCACGGGTCAACACCGGGGAGCTGTTTTTT CAARVNTGELFF
TRBJ1-4 . . TRBV28 TGTGCCAGCCGGCGGTTGGCGCAGACTAATGAAAAACTGTTTTTT CASRRLAQTNEKLFF
TRBJ1-1 . . TRBV30 TGTGCCGCGGGGCGCACTGAAGCTTTCTTT CAAGRTEAFF
TRBJ2-3 few . TRBV7-9 TGTGCCAGCAGCCCCCTCGGGCAGGGTAAGAGGACAGATACGCAGTATTTT CASSPLGQGKRTDTQYF
TRBJ2-3 . TRBD2 TRBV6-2/TRBV6-3 TGTGCCAGCAGTTATATTATAGCGGGGGGCTTGGATACGCAGTATTTT CASSYIIAGGLDTQYF
TRBJ1-6 . . TRBV11-2 TGTGCCAGCAGGGCTGCTCAGGGGAGGAATTCACCCCTCCACTTT CASRAAQGRNSPLHF
TRBJ1-1 . TRBD1 TRBV3-1/TRBV3-2 TGTGCCAGCAGTCAGGGGGGCGGGACAGGAAGGACTTTCTTT CASSQGGGTGRTFF
TRBJ2-1 . TRBD2 TRBV5-4 TGTGCCAGCAGCAGGACTAGCGGGGGCTACAATGAGCAGTTCTTC CASSRTSGGYNEQFF
TRBJ2-1 . TRBD2 TRBV7-3 TGTGCCAGCAGCTTGGGACCCGGGGGGGCCTCCTACAATGAGCAGTTCTTC CASSLGPGGASYNEQFF
TRBJ1-2 . . TRBV5-1 TGCGCCAGCAGCTTATGGACGGAAAACCCCTATGGCTACACCTTC CASSLWTENPYGYTF
TRBJ1-5 once . TRBV20-1 TGCAGTGCTAGTGTGGTAGCCGACCAGCCCCAGCATTTT CSASVVADQPQHF
TRBJ1-5 once . TRBV6-4 TGTGCCAGCAGTGACTCGATTGCGGGGGCCCAGCCCCAGCATTTT CASSDSIAGAQPQHF
TRBJ1-6 . . TRBV6-6 TGTGCCAGCACCACGGGCAGGGCTAATTCACCCCTCCACTTT CASTTGRANSPLHF
TRBJ2-3 . . TRBV4-1 TGCGCCAGCAGCCCCATAATCCGGAGGGGCACAGATACGCAGTATTTT CASSPIIRRGTDTQYF
TRBJ1-3 . . TRBV7-3 TGTGCCAGCAGCCCCGGCGCAGGAGACACCATATATTTT CASSPGAGDTIYF
TRBJ2-5 . . TRBV3-1/TRBV3-2 TGTGCCAGCAGCCAAGGTTTGGTAGAGACCCAGTACTTC CASSQGLVETQYF
TRBJ1-1 once TRBD1 TRBV2 TGTGCCAGCAGTGGACAGGGGATTCGCACTGAAGCTTTCTTT CASSGQGIRTEAFF
TRBJ1-5 . . TRBV20-1 TGCAGTGCTAGTGAGGAACTCACTTATCAGCCCCAGCATTTT CSASEELTYQPQHF
TRBJ2-5 . . TRBV2 TGTGCCAGCACCTGGGGAGAGACCCAGTACTTC CASTWGETQYF
TRBJ1-6 . . TRBV3-1/TRBV3-2 TGTGCCAGCAGCCAAGCCCAGGGTGGGAATTCACCCCTCCACTTT CASSQAQGGNSPLHF
TRBJ1-5 . . TRBV21-1 TGTGCCAGGGCCAACAGGGCCGATAGCAATCAGCCCCAGCATTTT CARANRADSNQPQHF
TRBJ2-5 . . TRBV7-2 TGTGCCAGCAGCTTCTCGGGCGGAGGGGGAGAGACCCAGTACTTC CASSFSGGGGETQYF
TRBJ2-2 . TRBD2 TRBV3-1/TRBV3-2 TGTGCCAGCAGCCAGCCGGGACTAGTCGGTGGGGAGCTGTTTTTT CASSQPGLVGGELFF
TRBJ1-2 . TRBD1 TRBV28 TGTGCCAGCAGTTTTCAGGGGGGCTATGGCTACACCTTC CASSFQGGYGYTF
TRBJ1-2 . . TRBV7-9 TGTGCCAGCAGCCCTAGACAGGTTACCGCTCTCTATGGCTACACCTTC CASSPRQVTALYGYTF
TRBJ2-7 . . TRBV5-4 TGTGCCAGCAGCCAACGGGACCTTGTGGCTTTGGGAGAGCAGTACTTC CASSQRDLVALGEQYF
TRBJ1-5 . . TRBV15 TGTGCCACCAGCAGAGATCAGCGGAGCAATCAGCCCCAGCATTTT CATSRDQRSNQPQHF
TRBJ2-2 . TRBD2 TRBV7-9 TGTGCCAGTGCGGGGGAGGTGAACACCGGGGAGCTGTTTTTT CASAGEVNTGELFF
TRBJ1-4 . TRBD1 TRBV7-9 TGTGCCAGCAGCTTACAGGGGGGACGCACTAATGAAAAACTGTTTTTT CASSLQGGRTNEKLFF
TRBJ2-2 . . TRBV27 TGTGCCAGCAAGGGTCAGTGGGACACCGGGGAGCTGTTTTTT CASKGQWDTGELFF
TRBJ1-2 . . TRBV7-3 TGTGCCAGCAGCTTAGGTGGCGGGGGCGATGGCTACACCTTC CASSLGGGGDGYTF
TRBJ1-1 . TRBD1 TRBV5-1 TGCGCCAGCAGACGGACAGGGGGTACTGAAGCTTTCTTT CASRRTGGTEAFF
TRBJ1-2 . . TRBV7-8 TGTGCCAGCAGCTTAGGAAGCACAGGGATGAGGGGCTACACCTTC CASSLGSTGMRGYTF
TRBJ2-3 . . TRBV30 TGTGCCTGGAGTCCGCTTAACACAGATACGCAGTATTTT CAWSPLNTDTQYF
TRBJ2-1 . . TRBV10-1 TGCGCCAGCAGTGAGAGAGGATCCTACAATGAGCAGTTCTTC CASSERGSYNEQFF
TRBJ1-3 . . TRBV3-1/TRBV3-2 TGTGCCAGCAGAACTCCTTCTGGAAACACCATATATTTT CASRTPSGNTIYF
TRBJ2-5 . . TRBV6-1 TGTGCCAGCAGTGAAGGGGCAGGGAGCCAAGAGACCCAGTACTTC CASSEGAGSQETQYF
TRBJ2-2 . . TRBV7-2 TGTGCCAGCAGCTTATCAAGACTATCCATTCAGAACACCGGGGAGCTGTTTTTT CASSLSRLSIQNTGELFF
TRBJ2-2 once . TRBV5-1 TGCGCCAGCAGCTTACTCCCGGGGACCGGGGAGCTGTTTTTT CASSLLPGTGELFF
TRBJ2-7 . TRBD1 TRBV10-3 TGTGCCACCGGCTCAGGGGGTTTCACCTACGAGCAGTACTTC CATGSGGFTYEQYF
TRBJ2-1 . . TRBV10-3 TGTGCAGGGTCGCCAAGCTCCTACAATGAGCAGTTCTTC CAGSPSSYNEQFF
TRBJ1-1 . . TRBV2 TGTGCCAGCAGTGAAGCCTACCGAGGCACTGAAGCTTTCTTT CASSEAYRGTEAFF
TRBJ1-1 once . TRBV5-6 TGTGCCAGCAGCTCTCCCAACACTGAAGCTTTCTTT CASSSPNTEAFF
TRBJ1-1 . TRBD1 TRBV6-5 TGTGCCAGCAGTTTTAGGGACAGTGAAGCTTTCTTT CASSFRDSEAFF
TRBJ2-3 . TRBD2 TRBV2 TGTGCCAGCAGTAAGGCTAGCGGGGGCTCAGATACGCAGTATTTT CASSKASGGSDTQYF
TRBJ1-4 . TRBD1 TRBV25-1 TGTGCCAGCAGTCGCAGGGGGACCCGGGAAAAACTGTTTTTT CASSRRGTREKLFF
TRBJ2-7 . . TRBV29-1 TGCAGCGTTGGAGTTCGGTCAACGGGAACCTACGAGCAGTACTTC CSVGVRSTGTYEQYF
TRBJ2-1 . . TRBV7-9 TGTGCCAGCACCGTCATTGAGCAGTTCTTC CASTVIEQFF
TRBJ1-2 . . TRBV7-8 TGTGCCAGCAGCTTCTTCGCGGCAGCAATTAACTATGGCTACACCTTC CASSFFAAAINYGYTF
TRBJ2-5 . TRBD1 TRBV19 TGTGCCAGTAGTAAGCGGGACAGGGTCCAAGAGACCCAGTACTTC CASSKRDRVQETQYF
TRBJ2-7 . TRBD1 TRBV29-1 TGCAGCGTTCTTACCGGGACAGGGGGATACGAGCAGTACTTC CSVLTGTGGYEQYF
TRBJ1-5 once . TRBV21-1 TGTGCCAGCGGGGGTATGGGACAGGGGGCCTTTGTTAGCAATCAGCCCCAGCATTTT CASGGMGQGAFVSNQPQHF